These 19 T cell receptor beta chains were sequenced from one sample in a study of blood T cell repertoires in COVID-19. Assay used: immunoSEQ multiplex PCR; TCRdb lists only in-frame clones, some missing. The table lists under 45,000 clones, approximately 80% of them singletons. Sequencing input: peripheral blood. The source of these receptors is a human donor with acute or convalescent COVID-19. The donor label of this sample is uncertain.

The chain recombines TRBV9 with TRBJ2-1; the D gene is possibly TRBD2 (5 bases). Germline CDR1 is SGDLS and CDR2 is YYNGEE. V was shortened by 1 base and J by 7 bases, with 15 bases between the two germline ends. The CDR3 sequence is 15 residues long. The CDR3 nucleotides are TGTGCCAGCAGCGTATCGACGGGGAATCCAAATGAGCAGTTCTTC. Translating it yields CASSVSTGNPNEQFF.

By proportion, this clone is medium-sized. The chain is built from TRBV7-9 and TRBJ1-5, with 10 positions matching TRBD1. This CDR3 is built from 15 residues. Germline CDR1 and CDR2: SEHNR and FQNEAQ (reference sequence). With 1 base clipped from V and 7 bases from J, the junction kept 4 bases outside the gene matches. The CDR3 protein is CASSLDGTGEQPQHF. DNA for the CDR3: TGTGCCAGCAGCTTAGATGGGACAGGGGAGCAGCCCCAGCATTTT.

This clone was counted between two and nine times. The chain has TRBV7-2 and TRBJ2-6; D ambiguous. Germline-derived CDR1 and CDR2 are SGHTA and FQGNSA. The CDR3 has 12 amino acids. Trimming left V 8 bases short and J 2 bases short, with 4 bases between. In nucleotides, the CDR3 is TGTGCCAGCTCTCCTGGGGCCAACGTCCTGACTTTC. It codes for CASSPGANVLTF. Supplemented by reference TRBV7-2 and TRBJ2-6, the full variable domain reads GAGVSQSPSNKVTEKGKDVELRCDPISGHTALYWYRQSLGQGLEFLIYFQGNSAPDKSGLPSDRFSAERTGGSVSTLTIQRTQQEDSAVYLCASSPGANVLTFGAGSRLTVL.

This clone occurred a few times. CDR3 sequence: CASSFSANYGYTF. Written as DNA, the CDR3 is TGTGCCAGCAGTTTCTCAGCTAACTATGGCTACACCTTC. The J gene is TRBJ1-2, the V gene TRBV12-3 or TRBV12-4; D is ambiguous. The V end lost 3 bases, the J end lost 0 bases, and 5 bases lay between the germline ends. The CDR3 extends over 13 amino acids.

The chain uses TRBV28 and TRBJ2-2, with 8 positions matching TRBD1. CDR3 length: 15 residues. The V gene's germline CDR1 is MDHEN and CDR2 SYDVKM. The V and J ends lost 6 bases and 5 bases, in that order; junction bases with no gene match: 8. CDR3 in amino acids: CASSLGQGATGELFF. The CDR3, as DNA: TGTGCCAGCAGCCTAGGTCAGGGGGCGACCGGGGAGCTGTTTTTT.

This rearrangement joins TRBV28 to TRBJ1-1; D is unresolved. Germline assignment: CDR1 MDHEN and CDR2 SYDVKM. The CDR3 is 14 amino acids. Trimming left V 2 bases short and J 1 base short, with 8 bases between. In DNA form, the CDR3 reads TGTGCCAGCAGTTTAAGGAGTCCGAACACTGAAGCTTTCTTT. Protein sequence: CASSLRSPNTEAFF. Supplemented by reference TRBV28 and TRBJ1-1, the full variable domain reads DVKVTQSSRYLVKRTGEKVFLECVQDMDHENMFWYRQDPGLGLRLIYFSYDVKMKEKGDIPEGYSVSREKKERFSLILESASTNQTSMYLCASSLRSPNTEAFFGQGTRLTVV.

This clone was detected only once. The chain combines TRBV5-1 with TRBJ1-1, with a possible D match to TRBD1 (6 bases). The CDR3 runs 12 residues. Germline lookup yields CDR1 SGHRS and CDR2 YFSETQ. Trimming pared 4 bases from V and 6 bases from J, leaving 10 bases between. CDR3 residues: CASSVGAAEAFF. Written as DNA, the CDR3 is TGCGCCAGCAGCGTGGGGGCCGCTGAAGCTTTCTTT.

V and J are TRBV7-2 and TRBJ2-7; 8 nucleotides match TRBD2. The V gene's germline CDR1 is SGHTA and CDR2 FQGNSA. There are 13 residues in the CDR3. V was clipped by 4 bases and J by 5 bases; unmatched bases: 4. CDR3 loop: CASSSGGLDEQYF. The CDR3 DNA sequence: TGTGCCAGCAGCTCGGGGGGGCTCGACGAGCAGTACTTC.

The chain is built from TRBV28 and TRBJ2-7, with D possibly being TRBD2 (6 bases). The CDR3 totals 14 residues. Germline values: CDR1 MDHEN, CDR2 SYDVKM. Trimming removed 6 bases from V and 4 bases from J, with 16 bases in between. The CDR3 here is CASRPAGLLYEQYF. The DNA of the CDR3 is TGTGCCAGCAGACCGGCGGGACTCCTATACGAGCAGTACTTC.

The chain carries TRBV15 and TRBJ1-5; TRBD1 is a possible D gene (5 bases). The CDR3 loop spans 15 amino acids. CDR1 LNHNV and CDR2 YYDKDF come from the germline V gene (reference sequence). V dropped 2 bases and J dropped 1 base, with 9 bases sitting between them. The CDR3: CATSRSGLSNQPQHF. The CDR3, as DNA: TGTGCCACCAGCAGATCAGGGTTAAGCAATCAGCCCCAGCATTTT.

This clone was detected only once. This chain connects TRBV9 to TRBJ1-6, with 9 positions matching TRBD1. V lost 4 bases to trimming and J lost 7 bases; unmatched junction nucleotides: 6. Germline-derived CDR1 and CDR2 are SGDLS and YYNGEE. This CDR3 has 15 amino acids. Written as DNA, the CDR3 is TGTGCCAGCAGCTCAGAACAGGGGGCAAATTCACCCCTCCACTTT. Encoded protein: CASSSEQGANSPLHF.

This clone appeared a single time. This rearrangement joins TRBV7-9 to TRBJ1-2; D may be TRBD1 (6 bases). The CDR3 sequence is 12 residues long. Deletions cut 5 bases from V and 5 bases from J, with 9 bases between. Per the germline V gene, CDR1 is SEHNR and CDR2 is FQNEAQ (reference sequence). The CDR3 sequence is CASSLGQYGYTF. The CDR3 DNA is TGTGCCAGCAGCCTCGGACAGTATGGCTACACCTTC.

The chain recombines TRBV11-3 with TRBJ2-1; 9 nucleotides align to TRBD1. The CDR3 loop spans 14 amino acids. After removal of 5 bases from V and 8 bases from J, the junction contained 7 bases not matched to a gene. Germline assignment: CDR1 SGHNT and CDR2 YENEEA. The CDR3 is CASSRGQGYYEQFF. The CDR3 DNA reads TGTGCCAGCAGCCGAGGACAGGGGTACTATGAGCAGTTCTTC.

V is TRBV19 and J is TRBJ2-2, with 10 bases aligning to TRBD2. Germline V gene lookup returns CDR1 LNHDA and CDR2 SQIVND (reference sequence). V shed 5 bases, J shed 5 bases, and the junction held 8 bases outside the gene matches. The length of the CDR3 is 16 residues. The CDR3 sequence is CASSASGRVGTGELFF. The CDR3 DNA reads TGTGCCAGTAGTGCTAGCGGGAGAGTCGGAACCGGGGAGCTGTTTTTT.

The chain couples TRBV7-9 to TRBJ2-5; TRBD1 aligns across 7 bases. CDR3 size: 13 residues. CDR1 and CDR2 from the germline V gene are SEHNR and FQNEAQ (reference sequence). J lost 5 bases, V lost 5 bases, and 5 bases had no gene match. The CDR3 DNA sequence: TGTGCCAGCAGCCGGACAGGCGGGGAGACCCAGTACTTC. This codes for CASSRTGGETQYF.

The V call is TRBV6-4, the J call TRBJ2-1, with D possibly being TRBD2 (5 bases). The CDR3 has 17 amino acids. Germline loops: CDR1 MRHNA, CDR2 SNTAGT. Trimming stripped 8 bases from V and 2 bases from J, with 22 bases between. As DNA, the CDR3 is TGTGCCAGCGGCCCTGCGCGGGCCCTGGAAACCTACAATGAGCAGTTCTTC. This sequence encodes CASGPARALETYNEQFF.

The CDR3 DNA follows: TGTGCCAGCAGGGTCGTTAGGGGGTTAGAAAACATTCAGTACTTC. It yields the protein CASRVVRGLENIQYF. The V gene is TRBV6-5, the J gene TRBJ2-4; D might be TRBD1 (6 bases). V was trimmed by 6 bases and J by 5 bases, leaving 17 bases between them. The CDR3 is 15 residues long. Germline V gene data show CDR1 as MNHEY and CDR2 as SVGAGI.

About this clone itself: This sample includes further DNA sequences coding for the same CDR3. The chain is built from TRBV19 and TRBJ2-3, with a tentative D call TRBD1 (6 bases). Per germline, CDR1 LNHDA and CDR2 SQIVND (reference sequence). V was trimmed by 4 bases and J by 1 base, leaving 6 bases between them. The length of the CDR3 is 13 residues. In DNA, the CDR3 is TGTGCCAGTAGTAACAGGGGCACAGATACGCAGTATTTT. This translates into CASSNRGTDTQYF.

The genes are TRBV5-1 and TRBJ2-1, with 12 positions matching TRBD2. Germline CDR1 SGHRS, CDR2 YFSETQ. V dropped 0 bases and J dropped 9; count of bases not matched to a gene: 4. The CDR3 runs to 15 residues. The CDR3 loop is CASSLETSGRGEQFF. The CDR3, as DNA: TGCGCCAGCAGCTTGGAGACTAGCGGGAGAGGTGAGCAGTTCTTC. The full variable domain, its missing parts supplied by reference TRBV5-1 and TRBJ2-1, is KAGVTQTPRYLIKTRGQQVTLSCSPISGHRSVSWYQQTPGQGLQFLFEYFSETQRNKGNFPGRFSGRQFSNSRSEMNVSTLELGDSALYLCASSLETSGRGEQFFGPGTRLTVL.